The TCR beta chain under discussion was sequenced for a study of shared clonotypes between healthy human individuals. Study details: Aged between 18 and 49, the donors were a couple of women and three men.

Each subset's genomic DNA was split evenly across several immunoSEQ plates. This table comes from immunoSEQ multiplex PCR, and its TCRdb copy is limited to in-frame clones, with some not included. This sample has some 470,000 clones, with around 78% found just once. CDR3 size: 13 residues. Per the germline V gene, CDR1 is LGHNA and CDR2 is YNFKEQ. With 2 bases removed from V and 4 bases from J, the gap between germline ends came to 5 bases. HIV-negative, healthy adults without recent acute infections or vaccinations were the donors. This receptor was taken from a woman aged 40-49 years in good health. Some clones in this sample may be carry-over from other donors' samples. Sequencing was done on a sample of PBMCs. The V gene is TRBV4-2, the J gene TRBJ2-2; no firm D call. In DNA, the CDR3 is TGTGCCAGCAGCCAAAGGTCCACCGGGGAGCTGTTTTTT. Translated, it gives CASSQRSTGELFF.